The sequence of this TCR beta chain was determined in a study of blood T cell repertoires in COVID-19. Under the authors' procedure: Estimated nucleated cell counts came from reference gene primer amplification. Clones were sequenced by immunoSEQ multiplex PCR, and TCRdb holds only the in-frame ones, with some missing. V, J and clone size reflect that table, while D and trimming were determined from the DNA. The sample has roughly 130,000 clones; approximately 87% are singletons. In germline, CDR1 is WSHSY, CDR2 SAAADI. The CDR3 contains 13 residues. V was pared by 2 bases and J by 4 bases, with 6 bases between.

The clonotype originates from a woman in her sixties with acute or convalescent COVID-19. The chain employs TRBV10-2 and TRBJ2-1; D unclear. Source material: peripheral blood. For the CDR3, the DNA is TGCGCCAGCAGTGAGCGAGGTTACAATGAGCAGTTCTTC. Its translation is CASSERGYNEQFF.